Listed below are T cell receptor beta chains from one sample, sequenced in a study of T cells in localized non-small cell lung cancer. The data were produced by immunoSEQ multiplex PCR, yet TCRdb's version contains in-frame clones alone and is incomplete. The sample yields under 3,000 clones, 25% to 35% seen once. The sequencing here drew on lung tumor tissue, taken before any cancer treatment. The source of these receptors is a man aged 18 to 49 with stage I lung adenocarcinoma. Each CDR3 is given with its conserved first and last residue.

>TRBV18|TRBJ2-5
CASSPAGGRFQETQYF
>TRBV7-6|TRBJ2-2
CASSLAFREVPGELFF
>TRBV30|TRBJ2-7
CAWSVDGNVYEQYF
>TRBV6-8|TRBJ1-6
CASSDEDGGNSPLHF
>TRBV15|TRBJ1-3
CATSRDTNRASGNTIYF
>TRBV7-5|TRBJ2-7
CASSSKILQGVSSYEQYF
>TRBV18|TRBJ1-2
CASSPGLRQLDGYTF
>TRBV28|TRBJ1-4
CASRNGPNEKLFF
>TRBV5-1|TRBJ1-2
CASSPAGGHYGYTF
>TRBV15|TRBJ2-5
CATSRGSQDHQETQYF
>TRBV12-5|TRBJ2-7
CASIIQGSDEQYF
>TRBV6-8|TRBJ1-2
CASSPGTGYGYTF
>TRBV28|TRBJ1-6
CASSPAVYNSPLHF
>TRBV11-3|TRBJ1-2
CASSLGTGFDYGYTF
>TRBV29-1|TRBJ1-3
CSVDGTDGNTIYF
>TRBV11-3|TRBJ1-1
CASSRGWVNTEAFF
>TRBV29-1|TRBJ1-3
CSAWEVGNTIYF
>TRBV18|TRBJ2-1
CASSPPGAGEQFF
>TRBV12-5|TRBJ1-2
CASGPEDRVLSDGYTF
>TRBV18|TRBJ2-7
CASSPGTVGYEQYF
>TRBV6-8|TRBJ2-5
CASSYSRETQYF
>TRBV19|TRBJ2-2
CASSSGQGTGTGELFF
>TRBV19|TRBJ1-6
CASRRDRNSPLHF